The 26 T cell receptor beta chains listed next were all sequenced from one sample in a study of PD-L1 blockade in urothelial cancer. Indicated time point: pretreatment peripheral blood. TCRdb's table, derived via immunoSEQ multiplex PCR, lists solely in-frame clones and lacks some. The sample has 30,000 to 40,000 clones, approximately 80% seen once; the top ten hold nearly 15%. Sequenced here: PBMCs, sampled around atezolizumab (anti-PD-L1) treatment. These receptors all stem from a man older than 75 with urothelial cancer.

The chain has TRBV30 and TRBJ2-1; 9 nucleotides line up with TRBD1. The length of the CDR3 is 17 residues. Germline CDR1 and CDR2: GTSNPN and SVGIG (reference sequence). V was clipped by 4 bases and J by 2 bases; unmatched bases: 12. CDR3 sequence (DNA): TGTGCCTGGACTTCAACTCGACAGGGGGTTACCTACAATGAGCAGTTCTTC. Encoded protein: CAWTSTRQGVTYNEQFF.

V is TRBV7-2 and J is TRBJ1-3; tentatively, D is TRBD1 (5 bases). Germline CDR1 and CDR2: SGHTA and FQGNSA. Trimming left V 5 bases short and J 0 bases short, with 11 bases between. CDR3 length: 15 amino acids. CDR3 residues: CASSLRDSSGNTIYF. DNA for the CDR3: TGTGCCAGCAGCCTCAGGGATTCCTCTGGAAACACCATATATTTT.

This clone was observed once. The chain has TRBV18 and TRBJ2-1, with D tentatively TRBD2 (5 bases). There are 15 residues in the CDR3. V lost 0 bases and J lost 7, with 13 bases in between. Germline lookup yields CDR1 KGHSH and CDR2 LQKENI. For the CDR3, the DNA is TGTGCCAGCTCACCACCCAGCCAGCCGGGGAATGAGCAGTTCTTC. It yields the protein CASSPPSQPGNEQFF.

This clone occurred once. The chain couples TRBV18 to TRBJ1-2, with D unresolved. The CDR3 consists of 17 residues. Germline V gene lookup returns CDR1 KGHSH and CDR2 LQKENI. Trimming took off 0 bases at V and 0 bases at J, with 14 bases between the two ends. This chain's CDR3 is CASSPPGRTSSNYGYTF. Here the CDR3 DNA reads TGTGCCAGCTCACCACCGGGCCGCACGTCCTCTAACTATGGCTACACCTTC.

The chain has TRBV2 and TRBJ2-7, with 7 bases fitting TRBD1. The CDR3 covers 15 residues. Germline CDR1 reads SNHLY; CDR2 reads FYNNEI. The ends lost 6 bases at V and 0 bases at J; junction bases unmatched: 8. The CDR3 DNA follows: TGTGCCAGCAGGAGAACAGGGGACCCCTCCTACGAGCAGTACTTC. Translated: CASRRTGDPSYEQYF.

The rearrangement links TRBV7-2 to TRBJ2-3; TRBD2 agrees at 9 bases. J lost 3 bases, V lost 6 bases, and 10 bases had no gene match. The length of the CDR3 is 16 residues. Germline CDR1 SGHTA, CDR2 FQGNSA. The CDR3 DNA reads TGTGCCAGCAGGGCGGGGGCGGGAGGGCCAACAGATACGCAGTATTTT. The encoded protein is CASRAGAGGPTDTQYF.

The gene calls are TRBV19 and TRBJ2-2, with a possible D match to TRBD2 (5 bases). CDR1 is LNHDA, CDR2 SQIVND, per germline (reference sequence). The germline V and J ends were trimmed by 6 bases and 6 bases, with 11 bases remaining between them. The CDR3 length is 13 residues. The CDR3 loop reads CASSALDPGELFF. The DNA of the CDR3 is TGTGCCAGTAGCGCACTAGACCCCGGGGAGCTGTTTTTT.

This clone is a singleton in its sample. The chain links TRBV7-2 to TRBJ2-3, with 13 bases lining up with TRBD2. V lost 5 bases and J lost 6; bases outside the gene matches: 11. The V gene's germline CDR1 is SGHTA and CDR2 FQGNSA. The CDR3 consists of 17 residues. DNA of the CDR3: TGTGCCAGCAGCGCCGGGACTAGCGGGACTCGGCGGGATACGCAGTATTTT. Its protein is CASSAGTSGTRRDTQYF.

The chain couples TRBV6-5 to TRBJ1-3, with D possibly TRBD1 on 5 matching bases. The CDR3 sequence is 15 residues long. V lost 6 bases and J 0 bases, leaving 12 bases between the germline ends. Germline V gene lookup returns CDR1 MNHEY and CDR2 SVGAGI. This chain's CDR3 is CASRSSGHSGNTIYF. CDR3 DNA: TGTGCCAGCAGATCCTCAGGGCACTCTGGAAACACCATATATTTT.

J is TRBJ2-7 and V is TRBV7-2; D gene uncertain. Germline CDR1 SGHTA, CDR2 FQGNSA. Between the trimmed V and J ends, which lost 1 base and 4 bases, there was a span of 8 bases. The CDR3 has 13 residues. The CDR3: CASSLESRYEQYF. The CDR3 region has the DNA TGTGCCAGCAGCTTAGAGTCGAGATACGAGCAGTACTTC. The variable domain in full, completed from reference TRBV7-2 and TRBJ2-7, reads GAGVSQSPSNKVTEKGKDVELRCDPISGHTALYWYRQSLGQGLEFLIYFQGNSAPDKSGLPSDRFSAERTGGSVSTLTIQRTQQEDSAVYLCASSLESRYEQYFGPGTRLTVT.

The V and J genes are TRBV10-3 and TRBJ1-5; D might be TRBD1 (6 bases). The CDR3 has 18 residues. V lost 4 bases and J 0 bases, leaving 19 bases between the germline ends. CDR1 and CDR2 (germline): ENHRY, SYGVKD. The CDR3 DNA reads TGTGCCATCAGTGCCGGGACACCAGCCACTCCTAGCAATCAGCCCCAGCATTTT. As protein: CAISAGTPATPSNQPQHF.

The rearrangement joins TRBV10-3 to TRBJ1-2, with 9 bases aligning to TRBD1. Trimming removed 3 bases from V and 0 bases from J; junction bases left unmatched: 5. The length of the CDR3 is 16 residues. Germline CDR1 reads ENHRY; CDR2 reads SYGVKD. CDR3 amino acids: CAISDNRGRTNYGYTF. The CDR3 bases are TGTGCCATCAGTGATAACAGGGGGCGAACTAACTATGGCTACACCTTC.

The chain combines TRBV5-6 with TRBJ2-1; no definite D call. V was trimmed by 1 base and J by 9 bases, leaving 17 bases between them. Germline CDR1 and CDR2: SGHDT and YYEEEE. CDR3 length equals 15 residues. The CDR3, as DNA: TGTGCCAGCAGCTTGAGGCTAGTAGGCGACCTTGAGCAGTTCTTC. Amino acid sequence: CASSLRLVGDLEQFF.

Here the CDR3 DNA reads TGTGCCAGCAGCCCACCCCTCCGCCTTGCTGGAGGCTACAATGAGCAGTTCTTC. Protein product: CASSPPLRLAGGYNEQFF. The V and J genes are TRBV7-8 and TRBJ2-1, with a tentative D call TRBD2 (5 bases). This CDR3 is built from 18 residues. V lost 5 bases and J lost 3, with 23 bases in between. From germline, CDR1 is SGHVS and CDR2 FQNEAQ. Full variable domain (missing parts from reference TRBV7-8 and TRBJ2-1): GAGVSQSPRYKVAKRGQDVALRCDPISGHVSLFWYQQALGQGPEFLTYFQNEAQLDKSGLPSDRFFAERPEGSVSTLKIQRTQQEDSAVYLCASSPPLRLAGGYNEQFFGPGTRLTVL.

J is TRBJ2-5 and V is TRBV11-2, with TRBD1 identical over 7 bases. V dropped 5 bases and J dropped 1; count of bases not matched to a gene: 4. Germline V lookup: CDR1 SGHAT, CDR2 FQNNGV. CDR3 length equals 14 residues. The CDR3 coding sequence is TGTGCCAGCAGCATCGGGACAGCCCAAGAGACCCAGTACTTC. It codes for CASSIGTAQETQYF. Combining the CDR3 with reference TRBV11-2 and TRBJ2-5 gives the whole variable domain EAGVAQSPRYKIIEKRQSVAFWCNPISGHATLYWYQQILGQGPKLLIQFQNNGVVDDSQLPKDRFSAERLKGVDSTLKIQPAKLEDSAVYLCASSIGTAQETQYFGPGTRLLVL.

This clone was seen only once. The J gene is TRBJ2-3, the V gene TRBV7-9, with D possibly matching TRBD2 (5 bases). Per the germline V gene, CDR1 is SEHNR and CDR2 is FQNEAQ (reference sequence). The CDR3 consists of 15 residues. The V end was cut by 0 bases, the J end by 6 bases, with 13 bases between. The CDR3 loop reads CASSLASGITDTQYF. CDR3 DNA: TGTGCCAGCAGCTTAGCGTCGGGGATCACGGATACGCAGTATTTT.

V usage is TRBV6-6 and J usage is TRBJ1-2, with D maybe TRBD1 (5 bases). This CDR3 has 14 amino acids. In germline, CDR1 is MNHNY, CDR2 SVGAGI (reference sequence). V was shortened by 5 bases and J by 6 bases, with 16 bases between the two germline ends. CDR3 region: CASSRREGSNGYTF. DNA for the CDR3: TGTGCCAGCAGTCGCAGGGAAGGCTCTAATGGCTACACCTTC.

This chain joins TRBV19 and TRBJ2-7; TRBD1 is a possible D gene (5 bases). Per the germline V gene, CDR1 is LNHDA and CDR2 is SQIVND (reference sequence). V dropped 3 bases and J dropped 3 bases, with 12 bases sitting between them. This CDR3 is built from 14 residues. The CDR3, as DNA: TGTGCCAGTAGTATCAGGACACTTGACTACGAGCAGTACTTC. Translation: CASSIRTLDYEQYF.

This chain joins TRBV7-9 and TRBJ1-2, with D possibly matching TRBD1 (6 bases). The V gene's germline CDR1 is SEHNR and CDR2 FQNEAQ (reference sequence). Trimming took 5 bases from V and 7 from J, leaving 23 bases between them. This CDR3 contains 16 residues. DNA of the CDR3: TGTGCCAGCAGCCTTGGGTTGGGCAGGGGAAATGCTGGCTACACCTTC. Translating it yields CASSLGLGRGNAGYTF.

The chain has TRBV4-1 and TRBJ1-2, with D unclear. Per the germline V gene, CDR1 is MGHRA and CDR2 is YSYEKL. V shed 3 bases and J shed 6 bases, with 17 bases lying between them. The CDR3 sequence is 15 residues long. The CDR3 bases are TGCGCCAGCAGCCACTGGGGTCGGGATAAAAATGGCTACACCTTC. It encodes CASSHWGRDKNGYTF.

The CDR3 DNA sequence: TGTGCCAGCAGCTTACGAGGGACTAGCGGGAATTTGAACACCGGGGAGCTGTTTTTT. Translated, it gives CASSLRGTSGNLNTGELFF. The chain combines TRBV5-5 with TRBJ2-2; 13 nucleotides align to TRBD2. Per the germline V gene, CDR1 is SGHKS and CDR2 is YYEKEE (reference sequence). The V and J ends lost 2 bases and 1 base, in that order; junction bases with no gene match: 8. The CDR3 has 19 residues. Full variable domain (missing parts from reference TRBV5-5 and TRBJ2-2): DAGVTQSPTHLIKTRGQQVTLRCSPISGHKSVSWYQQVLGQGPQFIFQYYEKEERGRGNFPDRFSARQFPNYSSELNVNALLLGDSALYLCASSLRGTSGNLNTGELFFGEGSRLTVL.

V and J are TRBV28 and TRBJ2-5, with 8 bases identical to TRBD1. Germline values: CDR1 MDHEN, CDR2 SYDVKM. V was clipped by 4 bases and J by 2 bases; unmatched bases: 6. The CDR3 covers 15 residues. As DNA, the CDR3 is TGTGCCAGCAGTTACTCGACAGGGGCTCAAGAGACCCAGTACTTC. This codes for CASSYSTGAQETQYF.

The chain has TRBV11-2 and TRBJ2-4, with TRBD2 matching over 7 bases. This CDR3 region has 15 residues. Germline CDR1 reads SGHAT; CDR2 reads FQNNGV. Trimming removed 5 bases from V and 8 bases from J; junction bases left unmatched: 12. The CDR3 DNA sequence: TGTGCCAGCAGCCACGGGACTTCGGGAGGAGACATTCAGTACTTC. This encodes CASSHGTSGGDIQYF.

V usage is TRBV6-5 and J usage is TRBJ2-2; 8 nucleotides line up with TRBD2. V gave up 4 bases and J gave up 0 bases; unmatched junction bases: 4. The CDR3 is 16 residues long. Germline assignment: CDR1 MNHEY and CDR2 SVGAGI. The CDR3 coding sequence is TGTGCCAGCAGTTCCCCGGGACTAGCGAACACCGGGGAGCTGTTTTTT. This encodes CASSSPGLANTGELFF.

CDR3 in amino acids: CATSRMPQGGGNTIYF. In nucleotides, the CDR3 is TGTGCCACCAGCAGAATGCCACAGGGCGGTGGAAACACCATATATTTT. The chain couples TRBV15 to TRBJ1-3, with TRBD1 as a possible D gene (6 bases). The germline CDR1 and CDR2 sequences are LNHNV and YYDKDF (reference sequence). The CDR3 covers 16 residues. Trimming left V 2 bases short and J 3 bases short, with 14 bases between.

The rearrangement links TRBV4-1 to TRBJ1-1, with TRBD1 identical over 10 bases. The CDR3 contains 16 residues. Germline lookup yields CDR1 MGHRA and CDR2 YSYEKL. The J segment lost 2 bases and the V segment lost 1 base, leaving 4 bases of the junction unmatched. The CDR3 reads CASSQVGQGGNTEAFF. CDR3 nucleotides: TGCGCCAGCAGCCAAGTAGGACAGGGGGGCAACACTGAAGCTTTCTTT.